What follows is one T cell receptor (beta chain) and its context. In this sample, this clonotype turned up many times. Its binding antigen is unknown. There are no base qualities to consult, and no much larger clone falls within one base. This sample was included in a study of read filtering for tumor transcriptome and immune sequencing (dated by TCRdb to the early 2020s). About the investigation overall: The cohort consisted of around 18 male and over twelve female patients, with a mean age of approximately 70 years and an age range of about 47 to 85. Under revised international staging, eight or nine patients fell into R-ISS I, around 15 into R-ISS II and 6 or 7 into R-ISS III. Whole-transcriptome libraries were prepared with the TruSeq RNA Access Library Prep Kit after DNase treatment. Per sample, about 4.05 to 10.27 million TCR-region mapped reads were obtained with IR-seq, compared with only roughly 75 to 1,400 with RNA-seq. Using the same bone marrow samples, the study compared TCR repertoires obtained by targeted immune repertoire sequencing with those obtained by bulk whole-transcriptome sequencing. One main goal was a read-filtering strategy for immune repertoire data, in particular deciding whether clonotypes backed by only one read should be removed.

Each patient had bone marrow sampled at the time of active disease. Ficoll-Hypaque density gradient centrifugation was used to isolate bone marrow mononuclear cells. To remove myeloma plasma cells, the cells were labeled with CD138 magnetic microbeads on a MACS separator, and CD138-negative cells were then collected by negative selection. Purity of the isolated cells was checked by flow cytometry on an Attune NxT using CD138 antibodies. TRIzol reagent was used to extract total RNA, which was then quantified with a NanoDrop spectrophotometer. Paired RNA-seq and IR-seq were performed on the CD138-negative bone marrow sample of each patient. General study outcomes and caveats: Single-read clonotypes made up 80% to 85% of clonotypes but only around 4% of total reads in IR-seq, compared with approximately 75% of clonotypes and 44.6% of reads in RNA-seq. Clonotypes were captured by IR-seq at much higher depth and more reliably than by RNA-seq, and smaller IR-seq throughput was sufficient for identification of most shared clonotypes. The sorted CD138-negative fraction was composed of a mixed bone marrow immune population rather than of purified T cells. When single-read clonotypes were removed, the proportions of shared clonotypes in IR-seq and RNA-seq correlated more strongly.

Based on the germline V gene, the CDR1 and CDR2 sequences are MNHEY and SVGAGI. The junction shows trimming of 6 bases on V and 6 bases on J, plus 7 bases between the germline ends. The CDR3 goes from the cysteine to the phenylalanine over 11 residues. The kept DNA is CDR3 alone, 33 bases in frame from the first base. Starting from roughly 410 ng RNA, TCR libraries were constructed with the Immunoverse kit using molecular barcoded adaptors that cover the alpha/delta and beta/gamma chains. TCR library preparation used the same RNA that was used for transcriptome sequencing. Sequencing of the TCR libraries was done on an Illumina HiSeq 4000 with 2 x 150 cycles. The paper's data handling went like this. MiXCR aligned TCR reads to human V, D, J and C references and assembled the aligned reads into CDR3 clonotypes, with quality filtering and error correction included. The tcR package in R was used for analysis of clonotype counts and gene usage diversity. For inspection of raw mapping reads, RNA-seq reads were mapped by STAR aligner version 2.5.3a onto GRCh37 of the human genome. To test the effect of sequencing depth on detected clonotypes, IR-seq fastq files were randomly downsampled using Seqtk 1.3. In TCRdb, the public reads were trimmed at Q25 with fastp and aligned with MiXCR, with productive beta chains retained. One record per CDR3 amino acid sequence lists the most common genes and DNA. The V and J calls shown here were made by TCRdb, not taken from the authors' results. The sample yields approximately 40,000 distinct CDR3 sequences; 11% to 15% were counted once. Less than 20% of the sample goes to the ten largest clones.

The rearrangement combines TRBV6-5 with TRBJ2-3; TRBD1 might be the D gene, on 5 matching bases. Specimen: a population of CD138-negative cells sorted from bone marrow. The cell subset or site label for this specimen denotes: bone marrow mononuclear cells depleted of CD138+ plasma/myeloma cells by negative magnetic selection. This TCR was sampled from a donor aged 40 or over with multiple myeloma. This receptor has the CDR3 CASSQGDTQYF. The DNA is as follows: TGTGCCAGCAGCCAGGGCGATACGCAGTATTTT.